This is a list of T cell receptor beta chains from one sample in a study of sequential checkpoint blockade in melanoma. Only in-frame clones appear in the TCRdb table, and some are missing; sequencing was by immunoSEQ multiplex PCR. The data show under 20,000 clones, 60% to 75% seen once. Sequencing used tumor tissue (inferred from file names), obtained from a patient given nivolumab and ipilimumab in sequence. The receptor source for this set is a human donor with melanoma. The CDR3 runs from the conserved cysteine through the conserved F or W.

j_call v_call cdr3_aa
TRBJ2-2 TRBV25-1 CASRGDGDTGELFF
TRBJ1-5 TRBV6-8 CASSYSEGNQPQHF
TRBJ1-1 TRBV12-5 CASNDPRGVMGTEAFF
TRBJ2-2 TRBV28 CASRSSPNTGELFF
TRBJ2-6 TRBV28 CASWGRDYMSSGANVLTF
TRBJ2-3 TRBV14 CASSQQTRTGPLTDTQYF
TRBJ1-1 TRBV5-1 CASSLGQLPPNTEAFF
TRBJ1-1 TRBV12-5 CASGLGNTEAFF
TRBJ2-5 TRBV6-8 CASSDGTSGSGETQYF
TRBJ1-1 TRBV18 CASSPRTGQEGTEAFF
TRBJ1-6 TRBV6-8 CASSSGRLMGNSPLHF
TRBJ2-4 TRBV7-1 CASSVGGQSIQYF
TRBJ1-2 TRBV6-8 CAIRPTGGQGVQGYTF
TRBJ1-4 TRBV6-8 CASSLDSTFTEKLFF
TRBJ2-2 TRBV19 CASTPLAGVGDTGELFF
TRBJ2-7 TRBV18 CASSPPVTKGEQYF
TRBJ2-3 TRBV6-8 CASRIQGRTDTQYF
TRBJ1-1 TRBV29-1 CSVAWTGVIYEAFF
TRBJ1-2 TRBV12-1 CASSLVGPLANYGYTF
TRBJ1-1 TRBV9 CASSVAGGWDTEAFF
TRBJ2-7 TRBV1 CTTHYSGKSWEQYF
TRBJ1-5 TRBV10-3 CAISETGQWTANNQPQHF
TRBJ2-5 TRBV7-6 CASSLAVGGRETQYF
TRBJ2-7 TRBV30 CAWKVHAYEQYF